Listed below are T cell receptor beta chains from one sample, sequenced in a study of blood T cell repertoires in COVID-19. Measured with immunoSEQ multiplex PCR; TCRdb has only the in-frame clones, and not every one. The table records some 290,000 clones, around 81% of them present only once. Sequences were obtained from peripheral blood. These TCRs come from a woman in her sixties with active or convalescent COVID-19. The CDR3 runs from the conserved cysteine through the conserved F or W. Fields, in order: clone size, D gene, V gene, J gene, CDR3 DNA, CDR3 protein. The D gene is left open where the match is weak. Clone sizes are given selectively: once, few, many, or a class where the clone is expanded.

clone_size: -; d_call: TRBD1; v_call: TRBV19; j_call: TRBJ1-1; cdr3_nt: TGTGCCAGCACTAGGACAGGCCCGGGGAACACTGAAGCTTTCTTT; cdr3_aa: CASTRTGPGNTEAFF
clone_size: -; d_call: -; v_call: TRBV18; j_call: TRBJ2-4; cdr3_nt: TGTGCCAGCTCACCCGGACAGTCCCTACTAGCCAAAAACATTCAGTACTTC; cdr3_aa: CASSPGQSLLAKNIQYF
clone_size: -; d_call: -; v_call: TRBV19; j_call: TRBJ2-1; cdr3_nt: TGTGCCAGTGGGCAGGGGCCTTTCAATGAGCAGTTCTTC; cdr3_aa: CASGQGPFNEQFF
clone_size: -; d_call: TRBD2; v_call: TRBV9; j_call: TRBJ2-2; cdr3_nt: TGTGCCAGCAGCGTTACTAGCGGGGGGGACACCGGGGAGCTGTTTTTT; cdr3_aa: CASSVTSGGDTGELFF
clone_size: -; d_call: TRBD1; v_call: TRBV3-1/TRBV3-2; j_call: TRBJ1-2; cdr3_nt: TGTGCCAGCAGCCTCTTACGACAGGGGGCAATGCGTGGCTACACCTTC; cdr3_aa: CASSLLRQGAMRGYTF
clone_size: -; d_call: TRBD1; v_call: TRBV6-1; j_call: TRBJ2-7; cdr3_nt: TGTGCCAGCAGTGAACAGGGGGTCCAAACCTACGAGCAGTACTTC; cdr3_aa: CASSEQGVQTYEQYF
clone_size: -; d_call: -; v_call: TRBV7-6; j_call: TRBJ2-3; cdr3_nt: TGTGCCAGCAGCTTAGACTTCGGAGATACGCAGTATTTT; cdr3_aa: CASSLDFGDTQYF
clone_size: -; d_call: -; v_call: TRBV5-1; j_call: TRBJ2-5; cdr3_nt: TGCGCCAGCAGCTTGCGGCGGTCCCTCCAAGAGACCCAGTACTTC; cdr3_aa: CASSLRRSLQETQYF
clone_size: -; d_call: -; v_call: TRBV19; j_call: TRBJ1-1; cdr3_nt: TGTGCCAGTAGTGCCCGGGAGGACGAAGCTTTCTTT; cdr3_aa: CASSAREDEAFF
clone_size: once; d_call: -; v_call: TRBV19; j_call: TRBJ1-2; cdr3_nt: TGTGCCAGTATCGGAGGGTTTTATGGCTACACCTTC; cdr3_aa: CASIGGFYGYTF
clone_size: -; d_call: TRBD1; v_call: TRBV6-5; j_call: TRBJ2-3; cdr3_nt: TGTGCCAGCAGACACCCGGGACAGGGAACAGATACGCAGTATTTT; cdr3_aa: CASRHPGQGTDTQYF
clone_size: -; d_call: -; v_call: TRBV24-1; j_call: TRBJ2-3; cdr3_nt: TGTGCCACCAGTGACTCCGGCAGGACAGATACGCAGTATTTT; cdr3_aa: CATSDSGRTDTQYF
clone_size: -; d_call: -; v_call: TRBV18; j_call: TRBJ2-2; cdr3_nt: TGTGCCAGCTCACCACGTCAGGGGAGTCGTACCGGGGAGCTGTTTTTT; cdr3_aa: CASSPRQGSRTGELFF
clone_size: -; d_call: TRBD1; v_call: TRBV7-9; j_call: TRBJ1-2; cdr3_nt: TGTGCCAGCAGCTTCAATCAAAAAGACAGGGACTATGGCTACACCTTC; cdr3_aa: CASSFNQKDRDYGYTF
clone_size: -; d_call: -; v_call: TRBV7-2; j_call: TRBJ2-7; cdr3_nt: TGTGCCAGCCGACAAGACCTTTTCTACTACGAGCAGTACTTC; cdr3_aa: CASRQDLFYYEQYF
clone_size: -; d_call: -; v_call: TRBV21-1; j_call: TRBJ1-4; cdr3_nt: TGTGCCAGCAGCAAAGGCAATATTAATGGGACAGGGATTGAAAAACTGTTTTTT; cdr3_aa: CASSKGNINGTGIEKLFF
clone_size: -; d_call: -; v_call: TRBV3-1/TRBV3-2; j_call: TRBJ2-1; cdr3_nt: TGTGCCAGCAGCCAAGATAGTTGGCGGGTGGGGCAGTTCTTC; cdr3_aa: CASSQDSWRVGQFF
clone_size: -; d_call: TRBD1; v_call: TRBV10-3; j_call: TRBJ1-2; cdr3_nt: TGTGCCATCGCCGACGACAGGGCCGATGGCTACACCTTC; cdr3_aa: CAIADDRADGYTF
clone_size: few; d_call: TRBD1; v_call: TRBV18; j_call: TRBJ2-2; cdr3_nt: TGTGCCAGCTCACCCTTGGGACAGTCGAACACCGGGGAGCTGTTTTTT; cdr3_aa: CASSPLGQSNTGELFF
clone_size: -; d_call: -; v_call: TRBV15; j_call: TRBJ1-1; cdr3_nt: TGTGCCACCAGCAGAGATACGGGACACCAGAACACTGAAGCTTTCTTT; cdr3_aa: CATSRDTGHQNTEAFF
clone_size: -; d_call: TRBD1; v_call: TRBV6-6; j_call: TRBJ1-2; cdr3_nt: TGTGCCAGCATGGAATACGGGACAGGCTTTTATGGCTACACCTTC; cdr3_aa: CASMEYGTGFYGYTF
clone_size: -; d_call: -; v_call: TRBV7-4; j_call: TRBJ2-1; cdr3_nt: TGTGCCAGCAGCTTAGCGGGGCCTACGGATGAGCAGTTCTTC; cdr3_aa: CASSLAGPTDEQFF
clone_size: -; d_call: -; v_call: TRBV11-2; j_call: TRBJ2-3; cdr3_nt: TGTGCCAGCAGCTTAGGGCGCGGAGGAGGCAGTTCAGATACGCAGTATTTT; cdr3_aa: CASSLGRGGGSSDTQYF
clone_size: -; d_call: TRBD1; v_call: TRBV4-3; j_call: TRBJ2-5; cdr3_nt: TGCGCCAGCAGCCAAGATCCGGCGACAGGGCTCCGAGAGACCCAGTACTTC; cdr3_aa: CASSQDPATGLRETQYF
clone_size: -; d_call: TRBD1; v_call: TRBV20-1; j_call: TRBJ1-1; cdr3_nt: TGCAGTGCTCGGACAGGTACTGAAGCTTTCTTT; cdr3_aa: CSARTGTEAFF
clone_size: once; d_call: -; v_call: TRBV27; j_call: TRBJ1-1; cdr3_nt: TGTGCCAGCAGACTCTCCGGGGGGGGGAACACTGAAGCTTTCTTT; cdr3_aa: CASRLSGGGNTEAFF
clone_size: -; d_call: -; v_call: TRBV7-9; j_call: TRBJ2-3; cdr3_nt: TGTGCCAGCAGAATCACCTGGGGCGAGAATTACACAGATACGCAGTATTTT; cdr3_aa: CASRITWGENYTDTQYF
clone_size: few; d_call: -; v_call: TRBV6-6; j_call: TRBJ1-1; cdr3_nt: TGTGCCAGCAGCCGAAACAGGGTGACGAACACTGAAGCTTTCTTT; cdr3_aa: CASSRNRVTNTEAFF
clone_size: -; d_call: -; v_call: TRBV9; j_call: TRBJ1-4; cdr3_nt: TGTGCCAGCAGCGTAGTAGGGGCGGCTAATGAAAAACTGTTTTTT; cdr3_aa: CASSVVGAANEKLFF
clone_size: -; d_call: TRBD2; v_call: TRBV27; j_call: TRBJ2-3; cdr3_nt: TGTGCCAGCAGTCAAGATAGCGGGGGGGACACAGATACGCAGTATTTT; cdr3_aa: CASSQDSGGDTDTQYF
clone_size: -; d_call: TRBD1; v_call: TRBV18; j_call: TRBJ2-3; cdr3_nt: TGTGCCAGCCCTCCTAGAGGACAGGTGTCAGATACGCAGTATTTT; cdr3_aa: CASPPRGQVSDTQYF
clone_size: -; d_call: TRBD1; v_call: TRBV19; j_call: TRBJ2-5; cdr3_nt: TGTGCCAGTAGTACCGAGGACAGGGGGCGCGTTAATCGCCAAGAGACCCAGTACTTC; cdr3_aa: CASSTEDRGRVNRQETQYF
clone_size: -; d_call: TRBD1; v_call: TRBV6-4; j_call: TRBJ2-3; cdr3_nt: TGTGCCAGCCGGGACAGGGGCACAGATACGCAGTATTTT; cdr3_aa: CASRDRGTDTQYF
clone_size: -; d_call: -; v_call: TRBV6-6; j_call: TRBJ2-1; cdr3_nt: TGTGCCAGCACCCCCGGGATGTTCGATGAGCAGTTCTTC; cdr3_aa: CASTPGMFDEQFF
clone_size: -; d_call: TRBD1; v_call: TRBV29-1; j_call: TRBJ2-7; cdr3_nt: TGCAGCGTCAGGACAGGGGGCGGGGGATACGAGCAGTACTTC; cdr3_aa: CSVRTGGGGYEQYF
clone_size: -; d_call: -; v_call: TRBV25-1; j_call: TRBJ1-6; cdr3_nt: TGTGCCAGCAGTGAATATGCAGGGGCCCTTTCACCCCTCCACTTT; cdr3_aa: CASSEYAGALSPLHF
clone_size: -; d_call: -; v_call: TRBV7-9; j_call: TRBJ1-2; cdr3_nt: TGTGCCAGCAGCTTAGCGTGGGAGGGCCAAGCGCTTGGCTACACCTTC; cdr3_aa: CASSLAWEGQALGYTF
clone_size: -; d_call: -; v_call: TRBV9; j_call: TRBJ1-4; cdr3_nt: TGTGCCAGCAGCGACAGGGAAAAACTGTTTTTT; cdr3_aa: CASSDREKLFF
clone_size: -; d_call: TRBD2; v_call: TRBV9; j_call: TRBJ2-7; cdr3_nt: TGTGCCAGCAGCGCCGGGACTAGCGGCGAGCAGTACTTC; cdr3_aa: CASSAGTSGEQYF
clone_size: once; d_call: -; v_call: TRBV6-5; j_call: TRBJ1-6; cdr3_nt: TGTGCCAGCAGACAGGCAATGGATTCACCCCTCCACTTT; cdr3_aa: CASRQAMDSPLHF
clone_size: -; d_call: TRBD1; v_call: TRBV7-9; j_call: TRBJ1-2; cdr3_nt: TGTGCCAGCAGTCGCACAGGGGGGACCAGCTATGGCTACACCTTC; cdr3_aa: CASSRTGGTSYGYTF
clone_size: -; d_call: -; v_call: TRBV6-5; j_call: TRBJ1-5; cdr3_nt: TGTGCCAGCAGAGAGGAACTTCTCGGCAATCAGCCCCAGCATTTT; cdr3_aa: CASREELLGNQPQHF
clone_size: -; d_call: -; v_call: TRBV6-5; j_call: TRBJ1-6; cdr3_nt: TGTGCCAGCAGTACCCGGACAGAGGGTGGTTCACCCCTCCACTTT; cdr3_aa: CASSTRTEGGSPLHF